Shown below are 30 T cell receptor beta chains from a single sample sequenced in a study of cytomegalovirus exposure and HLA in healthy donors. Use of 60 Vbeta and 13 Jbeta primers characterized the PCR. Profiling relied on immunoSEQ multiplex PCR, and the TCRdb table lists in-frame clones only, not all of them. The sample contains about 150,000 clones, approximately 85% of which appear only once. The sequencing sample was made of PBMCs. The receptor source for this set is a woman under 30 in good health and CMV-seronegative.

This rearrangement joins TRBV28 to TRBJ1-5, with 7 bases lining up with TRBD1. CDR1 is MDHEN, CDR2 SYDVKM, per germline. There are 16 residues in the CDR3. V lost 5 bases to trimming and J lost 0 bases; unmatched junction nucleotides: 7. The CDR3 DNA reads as TGTGCCAGCAGTCGGACAGGTTTTCATAGCAATCAGCCCCAGCATTTT. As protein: CASSRTGFHSNQPQHF.

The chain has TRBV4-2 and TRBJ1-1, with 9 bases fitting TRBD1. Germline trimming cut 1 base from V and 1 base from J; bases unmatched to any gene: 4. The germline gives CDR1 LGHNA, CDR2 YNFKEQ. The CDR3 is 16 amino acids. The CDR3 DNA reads TGTGCCAGCAGCCAAGGACAGACAGGGGGGAACACTGAAGCTTTCTTT. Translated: CASSQGQTGGNTEAFF.

The chain's CDR3 is CASSMVSRSHNGYTF. The CDR3 coding sequence is TGTGCCAGTAGTATGGTTTCCAGGTCACATAATGGCTACACCTTC. This sequence joins TRBV19 and TRBJ1-2, with unresolved D. Germline loops: CDR1 LNHDA, CDR2 SQIVND (reference sequence). The V gene lost 3 bases and the J gene lost 6 bases, with 17 bases spanning the gap. The CDR3 totals 15 residues.

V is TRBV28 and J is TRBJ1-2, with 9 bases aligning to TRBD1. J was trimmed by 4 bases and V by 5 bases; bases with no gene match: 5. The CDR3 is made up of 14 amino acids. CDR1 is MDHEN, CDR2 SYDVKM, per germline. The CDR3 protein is CASSPGTGTYGYTF. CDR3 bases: TGTGCCAGCAGTCCTGGGACAGGGACCTATGGCTACACCTTC.

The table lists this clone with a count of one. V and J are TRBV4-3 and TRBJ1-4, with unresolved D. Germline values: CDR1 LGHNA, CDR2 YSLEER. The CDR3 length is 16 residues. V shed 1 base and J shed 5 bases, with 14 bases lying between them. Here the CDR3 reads CASSQVGRAGNEKLFF. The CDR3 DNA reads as TGCGCCAGCAGCCAAGTAGGGCGGGCCGGCAATGAAAAACTGTTTTTT.

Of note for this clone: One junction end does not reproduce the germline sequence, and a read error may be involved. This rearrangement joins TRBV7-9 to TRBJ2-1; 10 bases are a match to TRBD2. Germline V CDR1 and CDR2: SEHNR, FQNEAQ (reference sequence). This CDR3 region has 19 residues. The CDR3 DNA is TGTTCCAGCAGCCGGAGACTAGCGGGTCCTCAGAGCTCCTACAATGAGCAGTTCTTC. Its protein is CSSSRRLAGPQSSYNEQFF.

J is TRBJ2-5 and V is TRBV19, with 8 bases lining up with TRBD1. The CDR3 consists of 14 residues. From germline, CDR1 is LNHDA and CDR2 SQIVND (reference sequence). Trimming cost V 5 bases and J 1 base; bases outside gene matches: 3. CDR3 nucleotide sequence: TGTGCCAGTAGTCCACAGGGGGGCCAAGAGACCCAGTACTTC. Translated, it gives CASSPQGGQETQYF.

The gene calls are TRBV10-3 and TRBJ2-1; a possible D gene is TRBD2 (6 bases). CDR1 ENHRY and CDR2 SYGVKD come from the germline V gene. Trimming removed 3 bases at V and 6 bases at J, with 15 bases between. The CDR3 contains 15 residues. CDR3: CAISDSGAVSNEQFF. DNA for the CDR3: TGTGCCATCAGTGATTCGGGAGCGGTCTCCAATGAGCAGTTCTTC.

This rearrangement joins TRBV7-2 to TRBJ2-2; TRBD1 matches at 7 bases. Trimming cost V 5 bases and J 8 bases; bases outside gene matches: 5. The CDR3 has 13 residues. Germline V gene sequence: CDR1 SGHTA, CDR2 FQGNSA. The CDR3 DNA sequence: TGTGCCAGCAGCGGGGACAGACTAGGGGAGCTGTTTTTT. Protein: CASSGDRLGELFF.

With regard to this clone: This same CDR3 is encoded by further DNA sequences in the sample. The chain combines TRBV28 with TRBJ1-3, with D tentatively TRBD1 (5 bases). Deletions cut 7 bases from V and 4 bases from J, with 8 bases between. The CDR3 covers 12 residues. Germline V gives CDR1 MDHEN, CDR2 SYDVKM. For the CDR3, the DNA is TGTGCCAGCAAAGGGGCCGGAAACACCATATATTTT. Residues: CASKGAGNTIYF.

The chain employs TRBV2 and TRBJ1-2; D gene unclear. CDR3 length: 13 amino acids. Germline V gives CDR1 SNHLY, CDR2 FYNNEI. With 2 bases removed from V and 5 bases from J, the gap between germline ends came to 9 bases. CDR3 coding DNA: TGTGCCAGCAGTGAAAAACGGTTGTATGGCTACACCTTC. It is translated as CASSEKRLYGYTF.

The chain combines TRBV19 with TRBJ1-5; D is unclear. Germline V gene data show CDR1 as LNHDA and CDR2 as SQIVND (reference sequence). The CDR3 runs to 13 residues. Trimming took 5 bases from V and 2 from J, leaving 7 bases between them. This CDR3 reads CASSVGGNQPQHF. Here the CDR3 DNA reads TGTGCCAGTAGTGTCGGAGGCAATCAGCCCCAGCATTTT.

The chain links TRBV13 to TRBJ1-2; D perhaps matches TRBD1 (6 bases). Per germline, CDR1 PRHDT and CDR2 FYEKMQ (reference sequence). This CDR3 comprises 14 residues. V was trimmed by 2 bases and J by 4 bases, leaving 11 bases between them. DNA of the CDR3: TGTGCCAGCAGCTTATGGGACACCCTCTATGGCTACACCTTC. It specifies CASSLWDTLYGYTF.

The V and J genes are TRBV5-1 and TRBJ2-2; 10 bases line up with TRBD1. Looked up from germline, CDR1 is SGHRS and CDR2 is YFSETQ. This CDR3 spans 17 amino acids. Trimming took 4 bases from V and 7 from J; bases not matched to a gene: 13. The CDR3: CASSPTPRTGGHGELFF. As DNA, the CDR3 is TGCGCCAGCAGCCCGACCCCGCGGACAGGGGGACACGGGGAGCTGTTTTTT.

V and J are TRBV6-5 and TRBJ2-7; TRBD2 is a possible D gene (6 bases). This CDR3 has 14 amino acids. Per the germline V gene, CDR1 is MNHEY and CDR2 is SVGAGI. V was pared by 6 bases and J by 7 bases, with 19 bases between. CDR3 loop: CASRAAGQLPEQYF. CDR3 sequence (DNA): TGTGCCAGCAGGGCTGCGGGGCAGCTCCCTGAGCAGTACTTC.

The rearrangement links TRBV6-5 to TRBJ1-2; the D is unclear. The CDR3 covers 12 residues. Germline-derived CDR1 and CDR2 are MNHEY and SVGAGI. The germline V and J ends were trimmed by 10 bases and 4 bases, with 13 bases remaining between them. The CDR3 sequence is CATLVGVYGYTF. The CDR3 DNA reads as TGTGCCACACTCGTCGGGGTCTATGGCTACACCTTC.

The CDR3 DNA sequence: TGTGCCAGCAGCCCCGGGACACCAAACAATGAGCAGTTCTTC. Its protein product is CASSPGTPNNEQFF. The rearrangement joins TRBV9 to TRBJ2-1, with D tentatively TRBD1 (6 bases). Trimming removed 4 bases at V and 5 bases at J, with 13 bases between. Germline loops: CDR1 SGDLS, CDR2 YYNGEE. The CDR3 totals 14 residues.

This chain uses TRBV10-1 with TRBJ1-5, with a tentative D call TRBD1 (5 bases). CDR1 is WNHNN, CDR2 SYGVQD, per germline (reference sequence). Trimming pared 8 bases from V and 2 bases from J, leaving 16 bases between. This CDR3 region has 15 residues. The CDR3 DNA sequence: TGCGCCAGCCTACAGGTAAAGAACGGCAATCAGCCCCAGCATTTT. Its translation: CASLQVKNGNQPQHF.

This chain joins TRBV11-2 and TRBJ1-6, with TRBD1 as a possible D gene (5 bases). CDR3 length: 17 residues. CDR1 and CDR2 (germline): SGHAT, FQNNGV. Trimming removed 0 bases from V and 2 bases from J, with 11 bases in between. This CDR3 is CASSLERRGAYNSPLHF. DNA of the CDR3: TGTGCCAGCAGCTTAGAGAGGAGGGGCGCCTATAATTCACCCCTCCACTTT.

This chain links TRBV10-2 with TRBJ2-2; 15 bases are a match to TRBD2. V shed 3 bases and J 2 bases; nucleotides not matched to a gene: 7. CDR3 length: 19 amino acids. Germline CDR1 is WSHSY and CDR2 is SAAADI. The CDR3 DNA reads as TGCGCCAGCAGTGAAGATGGGACTAGCGGGGGGCAAAACACCGGGGAGCTGTTTTTT. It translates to CASSEDGTSGGQNTGELFF.

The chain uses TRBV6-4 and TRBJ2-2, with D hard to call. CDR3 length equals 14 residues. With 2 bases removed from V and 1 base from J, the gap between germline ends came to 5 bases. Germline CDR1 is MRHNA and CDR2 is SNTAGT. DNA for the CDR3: TGTGCCAGCAGTGACAGACAGAACACCGGGGAGCTGTTTTTT. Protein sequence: CASSDRQNTGELFF.

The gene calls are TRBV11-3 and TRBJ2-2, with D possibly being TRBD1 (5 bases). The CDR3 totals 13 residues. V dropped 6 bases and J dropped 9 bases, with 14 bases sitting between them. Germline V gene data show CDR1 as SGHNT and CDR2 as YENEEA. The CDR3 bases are TGTGCCAGCAGTCCCGATAGGGGTTGGGAGCTGTTTTTT. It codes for CASSPDRGWELFF.

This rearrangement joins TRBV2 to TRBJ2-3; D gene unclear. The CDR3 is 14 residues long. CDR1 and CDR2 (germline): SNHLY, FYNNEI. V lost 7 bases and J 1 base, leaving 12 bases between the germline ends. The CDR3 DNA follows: TGTGCCAGCAATCCAGGTCCCGGCACAGATACGCAGTATTTT. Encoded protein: CASNPGPGTDTQYF. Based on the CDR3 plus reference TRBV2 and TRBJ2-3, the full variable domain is EPEVTQTPSHQVTQMGQEVILRCVPISNHLYFYWYRQILGQKVEFLVSFYNNEISEKSEIFDDQFSVERPDGSNFTLKIRSTKLEDSAMYFCASNPGPGTDTQYFGPGTRLTVL.

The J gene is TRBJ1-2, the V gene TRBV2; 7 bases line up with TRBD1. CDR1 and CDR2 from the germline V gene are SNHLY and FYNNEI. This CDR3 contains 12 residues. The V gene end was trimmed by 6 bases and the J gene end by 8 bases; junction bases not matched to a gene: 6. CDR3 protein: CASRGDSFGYTF. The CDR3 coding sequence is TGTGCCAGCAGGGGGGACAGTTTCGGCTACACCTTC.

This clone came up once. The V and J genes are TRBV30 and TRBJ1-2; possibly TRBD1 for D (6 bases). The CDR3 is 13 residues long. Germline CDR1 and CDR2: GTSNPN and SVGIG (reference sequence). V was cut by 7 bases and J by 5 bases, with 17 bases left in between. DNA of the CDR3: TGTGCCTCCATCGGGGGGCAAAGTTATGGCTACACCTTC. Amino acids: CASIGGQSYGYTF.

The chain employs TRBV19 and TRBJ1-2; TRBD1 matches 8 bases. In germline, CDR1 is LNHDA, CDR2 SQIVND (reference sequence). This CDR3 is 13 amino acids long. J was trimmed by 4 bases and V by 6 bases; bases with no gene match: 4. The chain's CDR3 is CASRSGGAYGYTF. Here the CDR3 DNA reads TGTGCCAGTAGGTCAGGGGGCGCCTATGGCTACACCTTC.

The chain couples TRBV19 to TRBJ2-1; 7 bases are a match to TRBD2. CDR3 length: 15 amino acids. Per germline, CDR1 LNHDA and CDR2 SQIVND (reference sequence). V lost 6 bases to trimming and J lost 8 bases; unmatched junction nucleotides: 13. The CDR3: CASSIGTKFLDEQFF. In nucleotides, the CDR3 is TGTGCCAGTAGCATCGGGACTAAGTTCTTGGATGAGCAGTTCTTC. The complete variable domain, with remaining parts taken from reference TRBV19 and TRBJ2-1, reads DGGITQSPKYLFRKEGQNVTLSCEQNLNHDAMYWYRQDPGQGLRLIYYSQIVNDFQKGDIAEGYSVSREKKESFPLTVTSAQKNPTAFYLCASSIGTKFLDEQFFGPGTRLTVL.

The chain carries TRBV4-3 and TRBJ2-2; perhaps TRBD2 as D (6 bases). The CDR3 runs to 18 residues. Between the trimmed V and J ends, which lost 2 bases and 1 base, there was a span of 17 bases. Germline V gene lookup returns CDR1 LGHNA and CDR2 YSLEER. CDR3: CASSQRRGGVGNTGELFF. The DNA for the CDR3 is TGCGCCAGCAGCCAAAGGCGGGGCGGGGTGGGGAACACCGGGGAGCTGTTTTTT.

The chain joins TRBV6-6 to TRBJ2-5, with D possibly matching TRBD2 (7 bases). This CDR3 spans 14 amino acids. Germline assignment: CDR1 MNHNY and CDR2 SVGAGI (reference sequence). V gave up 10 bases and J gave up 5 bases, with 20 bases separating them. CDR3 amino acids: CAISEGGAGETQYF. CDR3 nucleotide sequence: TGTGCCATATCAGAAGGGGGGGCGGGGGAGACCCAGTACTTC.

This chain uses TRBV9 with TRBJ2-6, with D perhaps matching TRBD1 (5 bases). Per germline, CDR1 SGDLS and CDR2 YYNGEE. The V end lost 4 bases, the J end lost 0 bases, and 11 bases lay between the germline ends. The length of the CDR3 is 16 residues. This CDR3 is CASSPQGVSGANVLTF. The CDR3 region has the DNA TGTGCCAGCAGCCCTCAGGGTGTCTCTGGGGCCAACGTCCTGACTTTC. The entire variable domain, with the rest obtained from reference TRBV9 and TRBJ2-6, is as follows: DSGVTQTPKHLITATGQRVTLRCSPRSGDLSVYWYQQSLDQGLQFLIQYYNGEERAKGNILERFSAQQFPDLHSELNLSSLELGDSALYFCASSPQGVSGANVLTFGAGSRLTVL.